This note documents a single TCR beta chain sequence. What it binds is not known. These data are taken from a study of T cell responses to AZD1222 COVID-19 vaccine. Study-wide background: Timing groups of about 4 and about 12 weeks for second doses were pooled.

General study results and limits: The study found vaccine-associated CD4 TCRs spanning spike, dominant at 160-218 and 743-854. When two AZD1222 doses had been given, Spike-specific TCR breadth and depth rose.

Sequencing used immunoSEQ multiplex PCR; TCRdb keeps in-frame clones, though not all of them. The data hold 80,000 or so clones, with 80% to 85% observed a single time. The sample was peripheral blood, taken on day 0 of AZD1222 vaccination. The source is an adult in good health.

DNA for the CDR3: TGTGCCAGTAGTAAAGGGGGCTTGTACGAGCAGTACTTC. Translation: CASSKGGLYEQYF. The genes are TRBV19 and TRBJ2-7, with 7 bases that match TRBD1. The CDR3 loop spans 13 amino acids. The junction had 4 bases not matched to a gene; V was cut back by 4 bases and J by 4 bases. In germline, CDR1 is LNHDA, CDR2 SQIVND (reference sequence).